The text below deals with one TCR beta chain. The data derive from a study of blood T cell repertoires in COVID-19. Study overall: Acute-phase and convalescent COVID-19 samples originated in the United States, Italy and Spain. Sample material is recorded as cDNA or gDNA derived from T cells, B-cell-depleted T cells, or PBMCs.

TCRdb keeps only in-frame clones here, not all; method: immunoSEQ multiplex PCR. The data show around 250,000 clones, with 80% to 90% seen just once and over 2.5% held by the top ten. Participants' own reports of clinical history determined their cohort assignment. During the 2 weeks before they entered the study, exposed participants had met someone with a PCR-confirmed or clinician-diagnosed COVID-19 case. Germline lookup yields CDR1 KGHDR and CDR2 SFDVKD. This CDR3 comprises 14 residues. The V end lost 9 bases, the J end lost 3 bases, and 14 bases lay between the germline ends. The sequence was obtained from a woman between 40 and 55 years old who had been exposed to COVID-19. The chain links TRBV24-1 to TRBJ2-1; D is perhaps TRBD2 (6 bases). Sequencing used PBMCs or T cells enriched from blood (not recorded which). The CDR3 bases are TGTGCCACCGGGGGGAGCTCGAACTACAATGAGCAGTTCTTC. Its translation is CATGGSSNYNEQFF.